Below are 11 T cell receptor beta chains sequenced from a single sample in a study of PD-1 blockade in classical Hodgkin lymphoma (TCRdb year 2020). The method behind the library was the immunoSEQ multiplex PCR assay. Held by TCRdb, this immuneACCESS table contains in-frame sequences only and omits some clones. Under half of the omission traces to an unresolved V gene where checked; the cause of the rest is unknown. The sample data list approximately 93,000 clones, and about three quarters of these were observed just once. The ten largest clones represent about 9.4% of the sample. Taken with the paper, the label for time point translates to: cycle 4 day 1 (C4D1), after about 6 weeks of nivolumab. Relapse after autologous stem cell transplantation had occurred in all trial patients, and cohorts A, B and C were distinguished by prior brentuximab vedotin exposure. The material sequenced was peripheral blood mononuclear cells (PBMCs), taken before the fourth cycle of nivolumab. The source of these receptors is a human donor with classical Hodgkin lymphoma.

This clone occurred once. The gene calls are TRBV5-6 and TRBJ2-5, with 10 bases matching TRBD1. Per the germline V gene, CDR1 is SGHDT and CDR2 is YYEEEE. This CDR3 has 14 amino acids. Germline trimming cut 4 bases from V and 2 bases from J; bases unmatched to any gene: 2. CDR3 loop: CASSRQGAQETQYF. CDR3 DNA: TGTGCCAGCAGCCGACAGGGGGCACAAGAGACCCAGTACTTC.

V gene TRBV7-9 combines with J gene TRBJ2-3; no clear D gene. This CDR3 spans 12 amino acids. V lost 1 base, J lost 4 bases, and 3 bases lay in between. The germline V gene encodes CDR1 SEHNR and CDR2 FQNEAQ (reference sequence). The CDR3: CASSLGADTQYF. The CDR3 nucleotides read TGTGCCAGCAGCTTAGGTGCAGATACGCAGTATTTT.

The genes are TRBV25-1 and TRBJ2-1, with D maybe TRBD1 (6 bases). This CDR3 region has 16 residues. Germline CDR1 and CDR2: MGHDK and SYGVNS. V gave up 1 base and J gave up 4 bases, with 14 bases separating them. CDR3 sequence: CASSELTGGPYNEQFF. CDR3 nucleotide sequence: TGTGCCAGCAGTGAATTGACAGGAGGCCCTTACAATGAGCAGTTCTTC.

The chain employs TRBV6-1 and TRBJ1-5; D gene ambiguous. Trimming pared 0 bases from V and 6 bases from J, leaving 9 bases between. Germline CDR1 reads MNHNS; CDR2 reads SASEGT. The CDR3 length is 14 residues. CDR3 loop: CASSEAGEVQPQHF. In DNA form, the CDR3 reads TGTGCCAGCAGTGAAGCAGGTGAGGTTCAGCCCCAGCATTTT.

The V gene is TRBV30, the J gene TRBJ1-5; D possibly corresponds to TRBD1 (5 bases). Per germline, CDR1 GTSNPN and CDR2 SVGIG (reference sequence). This CDR3 has 14 amino acids. V lost 0 bases, J lost 3 bases, and 9 bases lay in between. The DNA of the CDR3 is TGTGCCTGGAGTGTGGGGGGGGACAATCAGCCCCAGCATTTT. Translated: CAWSVGGDNQPQHF. The whole variable domain, filled in from reference TRBV30 and TRBJ1-5, reads SQTIHQWPATLVQPVGSPLSLECTVEGTSNPNLYWYRQAAGRGLQLLFYSVGIGQISSEVPQNLSASRPQDRQFILSSKKLLLSDSGFYLCAWSVGGDNQPQHFGDGTRLSIL.

The V gene is TRBV5-4, the J gene TRBJ2-1; 9 bases match TRBD2. The length of the CDR3 is 17 residues. Germline CDR1 and CDR2: SGHNT and YYREEE (reference sequence). The V segment lost 5 bases and the J segment 0 bases; nucleotides outside the gene matches: 9. The CDR3 protein is CASRDGTSRSSYNEQFF. CDR3 nucleotide sequence: TGTGCCAGCAGGGATGGGACTAGCCGCAGCTCCTACAATGAGCAGTTCTTC.

This clone ranks as medium-sized. The rearrangement uses TRBV29-1 and TRBJ2-7; D remains ambiguous. The germline gives CDR1 SQVTM, CDR2 ANQGSEA. Trimming removed 2 bases at V and 1 base at J, with 12 bases between. The CDR3 runs 14 residues. CDR3 nucleotides: TGCAGCGTTGAATCGACGGGCAGATCCTACGAGCAGTACTTC. It specifies CSVESTGRSYEQYF.

J is TRBJ2-7 and V is TRBV27, with D perhaps TRBD1 (6 bases). Germline V CDR1 and CDR2: MNHEY, SMNVEV (reference sequence). CDR3 length: 17 residues. Deletions cut 5 bases from V and 4 bases from J, with 24 bases between. CDR3 in DNA: TGTGCCAGCAGTCCTCTTTACCGGGGCCAGGGGAAGTACGAGCAGTACTTC. This encodes CASSPLYRGQGKYEQYF.

This clone was detected only once. The chain employs TRBV6-5 and TRBJ2-3; no clear D. The CDR3 loop spans 14 amino acids. Deletions cut 5 bases from V and 2 bases from J, with 11 bases between. Germline CDR1 MNHEY, CDR2 SVGAGI. CDR3 region: CASSQSVTTDTQYF. The CDR3 bases are TGTGCCAGCAGTCAAAGCGTGACCACAGATACGCAGTATTTT.

The CDR3 sequence: CASRSYYGGISYEQYF. CDR3 DNA: TGTGCCAGCAGATCCTACTATGGGGGGATTTCCTACGAGCAGTACTTC. The rearrangement links TRBV27 to TRBJ2-7; D perhaps matches TRBD2 (6 bases). The V gene's germline CDR1 is MNHEY and CDR2 SMNVEV (reference sequence). There are 16 residues in the CDR3. V was pared by 6 bases and J by 1 base, with 19 bases between.

This chain links TRBV27 with TRBJ2-3; D may be TRBD1 or TRBD2 (5 bases each). Trimming pared 6 bases from V and 5 bases from J, leaving 12 bases between. CDR1 and CDR2 (germline): MNHEY, SMNVEV (reference sequence). The CDR3 runs to 13 residues. The CDR3, as DNA: TGTGCCAGCAGGAGAGGGGCGGAAGATACGCAGTATTTT. This sequence encodes CASRRGAEDTQYF.